This TCR beta chain was profiled in a study of type 1 regulatory T cells. Study background: T-allo10 is an in vitro-generated, Tr1-enriched CD4 T cell product specific for alloantigen.

The CDR3 spans 13 residues. Germline CDR1 and CDR2: GTSNPN and SVGIG (reference sequence). V lost 2 bases and J 1 base, leaving 5 bases between the germline ends. TCRdb recomputed calls from the reads with MiXCR, one row per CDR3 protein. The data contain approximately 42,000 distinct CDR3 sequences, about 12% of them singletons. Ten or more counts support this clonotype. Its antigen is undetermined. Material: cultured non-Tr1 T cells, either the whole culture or a sorted T cell fraction (not recorded which). This chain connects TRBV30 to TRBJ2-2; D ambiguous. This TCR was recovered from a human donor in good health. The chain's CDR3 is CAWSIQNTGELFF. DNA of the CDR3: TGTGCCTGGAGTATACAGAACACCGGGGAGCTGTTTTTT.